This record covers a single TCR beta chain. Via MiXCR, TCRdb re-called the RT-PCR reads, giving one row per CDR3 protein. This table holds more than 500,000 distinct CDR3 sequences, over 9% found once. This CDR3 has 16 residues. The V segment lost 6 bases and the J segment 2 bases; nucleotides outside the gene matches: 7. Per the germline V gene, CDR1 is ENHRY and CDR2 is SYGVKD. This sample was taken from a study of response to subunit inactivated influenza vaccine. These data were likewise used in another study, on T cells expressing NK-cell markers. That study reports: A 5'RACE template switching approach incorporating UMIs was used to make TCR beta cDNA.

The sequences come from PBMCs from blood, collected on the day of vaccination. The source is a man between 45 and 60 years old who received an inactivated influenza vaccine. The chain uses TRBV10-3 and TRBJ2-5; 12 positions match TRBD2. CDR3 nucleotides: TGTGCCATCAGATCTTCTAGCGGGAGGGGTCAAGAGACCCAGTACTTC. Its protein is CAIRSSSGRGQETQYF.